One and the same sample provided the 26 T cell receptor beta chains below, sequenced in a study of T-cell reconstitution after alpha-beta-depleted transplantation in children. Library preparation (for TCRbeta) was performed with unique molecular identifiers. A single record per CDR3 protein comes from TCRdb applying MiXCR to the PCR reads. The sample has more than 550,000 distinct CDR3 sequences; roughly a tenth are singletons. Material: PBMCs from the stem cell graft donor, obtained from the stem cell graft. Receptors originate from a human donor who donated a stem cell graft to a child with acute myeloid leukemia.

Ten or more counts support this clonotype. The chain combines TRBV5-1 with TRBJ2-7, with D unresolved. The V gene's germline CDR1 is SGHRS and CDR2 YFSETQ. The CDR3 covers 13 residues. V lost 2 bases and J 2 bases, leaving 8 bases between the germline ends. CDR3 residues: CASSFSLTYEQYF. As DNA, the CDR3 is TGCGCCAGCAGCTTTTCGTTAACCTACGAGCAGTACTTC.

This clonotype was counted a few times. The gene calls are TRBV20-1 and TRBJ1-2, with 10 bases that match TRBD1. V gave up 1 base and J gave up 2 bases; unmatched junction bases: 4. CDR3 length: 15 residues. The germline CDR1 and CDR2 sequences are DFQATT and SNEGSKA (reference sequence). CDR3 coding DNA: TGCAGTGCTAGAGTTGGGACAGGGGAAAACTATGGCTACACCTTC. Its protein is CSARVGTGENYGYTF.

The V gene is TRBV7-8, the J gene TRBJ1-6; no definite D call. Trimming shortened V by 5 bases and J by 10 bases, and 15 bases separated the two germline ends. Germline V lookup: CDR1 SGHVS, CDR2 FQNEAQ. The CDR3 runs to 14 residues. The CDR3 here is CASSQTEGISPLHF. The CDR3 nucleotides are TGTGCCAGCAGCCAGACCGAGGGTATCTCACCCCTCCACTTT.

This clonotype came up a few times. This chain uses TRBV3-1 with TRBJ2-1; 8 bases match TRBD2. Germline trimming cut 4 bases from V and 6 bases from J; bases unmatched to any gene: 14. The CDR3 spans 17 residues. Germline lookup yields CDR1 LGHDT and CDR2 YNNKEL (reference sequence). CDR3 amino acids: CASSPQRAGGAGNEQFF. CDR3 DNA sequence: TGTGCCAGCAGCCCCCAGAGGGCGGGAGGAGCGGGCAATGAGCAGTTCTTC.

The J gene is TRBJ2-3, the V gene TRBV5-6, with D hard to call. The V gene's germline CDR1 is SGHDT and CDR2 YYEEEE. The CDR3 loop spans 14 amino acids. V lost 3 bases and J 2 bases, leaving 10 bases between the germline ends. The CDR3: CASSSGRFTDTQYF. Written as DNA, the CDR3 is TGTGCCAGCAGCTCTGGACGTTTCACAGATACGCAGTATTTT.

This clonotype was seen ten or more times. The DNA of the CDR3 is TGCAGTGCTAGAGACCCATTCCAACAGGGGTGGGGGTTCAATGAGCAGTTCTTC. Translating it yields CSARDPFQQGWGFNEQFF. V gene TRBV20-1 combines with J gene TRBJ2-1; 7 nucleotides match TRBD1. The CDR3 consists of 18 residues. V trimming: 0 bases; J trimming: 6 bases; junction bases outside the gene matches: 17. CDR1 is DFQATT and CDR2 is SNEGSKA in the germline V gene (reference sequence).

This clonotype was found many times. The rearrangement uses TRBV7-3 and TRBJ2-1, with D maybe TRBD2 (5 bases). Trimming left V 4 bases short and J 3 bases short, with 7 bases between. The germline V gene encodes CDR1 SGHTA and CDR2 FQGTGA. This CDR3 has 13 amino acids. This chain's CDR3 is CASSSGVYNEQFF. The CDR3 DNA sequence: TGTGCCAGCAGCTCCGGGGTCTACAATGAGCAGTTCTTC.

The chain is built from TRBV27 and TRBJ1-6; D gene unclear. There are 13 residues in the CDR3. The V end lost 6 bases, the J end lost 7 bases, and 10 bases lay between the germline ends. The germline V gene encodes CDR1 MNHEY and CDR2 SMNVEV (reference sequence). CDR3 bases: TGTGCCAGCAGCCAAGGACCAAATTCACCCCTCCACTTT. This codes for CASSQGPNSPLHF.

This chain links TRBV14 with TRBJ2-2, with D unclear. CDR1 SGHDN and CDR2 FVKESK come from the germline V gene. This CDR3 is built from 14 residues. Trimming left V 1 base short and J 6 bases short, with 9 bases between. CDR3 protein: CASSQARLAGELFF. Here the CDR3 DNA reads TGTGCCAGCAGCCAAGCGAGGTTGGCCGGGGAGCTGTTTTTT.

This clonotype has more than one count but fewer than ten. The genes are TRBV30 and TRBJ2-7, with 10 bases that match TRBD2. The J segment lost 3 bases and the V segment lost 0 bases, leaving 5 bases of the junction unmatched. This CDR3 has 15 amino acids. Germline V gene lookup returns CDR1 GTSNPN and CDR2 SVGIG (reference sequence). The CDR3 bases are TGTGCCTGGAGTGTAGACGCTAGCGGGAGCTACGAGCAGTACTTC. It encodes CAWSVDASGSYEQYF.

The DNA of the CDR3 is TGTGCCAGCAGGGCCCCGCAGGGGGCGCGGCCCCAGTACTTC. Its translation is CASRAPQGARPQYF. The chain joins TRBV6-1 to TRBJ2-5, with 8 bases fitting TRBD1. From germline, CDR1 is MNHNS and CDR2 SASEGT. V shed 6 bases and J 9 bases; nucleotides not matched to a gene: 12. The CDR3 loop spans 14 amino acids.

In this sample, this clonotype turned up a few times. The gene calls are TRBV7-3 and TRBJ2-1; 9 positions agree with TRBD1. V shed 4 bases and J 1 base; nucleotides not matched to a gene: 5. CDR3 length equals 16 residues. The germline CDR1 and CDR2 sequences are SGHTA and FQGTGA. CDR3 residues: CASSSAGTGSYNEQFF. Here the CDR3 DNA reads TGTGCCAGCAGCTCCGCCGGGACAGGGTCCTACAATGAGCAGTTCTTC.

This clonotype was seen a single time. A single base separates this from a much larger clone, so it may be a read error. The J gene is TRBJ2-1, the V gene TRBV4-3; D gene unclear. Germline V CDR1 and CDR2: LGHNA, YSLEER. The CDR3 length is 16 residues. Trimming pared 1 base from V and 9 bases from J, leaving 19 bases between. In DNA form, the CDR3 reads TGCGCCAGCAGCCAAGCCCGAAGCGTGAGTTTAAGTGAGCAGTTCTTC. Translating gives CASSQARSVSLSEQFF.

The V gene is TRBV7-9, the J gene TRBJ2-5; D call uncertain. Germline V gives CDR1 SEHNR, CDR2 FQNEAQ (reference sequence). V lost 3 bases and J lost 3, with 8 bases in between. The CDR3 has 13 amino acids. The CDR3 nucleotides are TGTGCCAGCAGCTTTTCCATTGAAGAGACCCAGTACTTC. This gives the protein CASSFSIEETQYF.

This clonotype has only a few counts. A much larger clone lies one base from this, so it may be a read error. V and J are TRBV7-2 and TRBJ1-5; 10 nucleotides match TRBD1. CDR1 SGHTA and CDR2 FQGNSA come from the germline V gene. This CDR3 is built from 16 residues. This chain's CDR3 is CSSSYRTGTGVSPQHF. DNA of the CDR3: TGTTCCAGCAGCTATCGTACCGGGACAGGGGTTTCGCCCCAGCATTTT.

This clonotype was recorded many times. The V gene is TRBV28, the J gene TRBJ2-1, with 10 bases fitting TRBD2. Germline CDR1 is MDHEN and CDR2 is SYDVKM. Germline trimming cut 10 bases from V and 9 bases from J; bases unmatched to any gene: 12. This CDR3 region has 14 residues. The CDR3 spells CATLEAGGPTEQFF. The CDR3 nucleotides are TGTGCCACCCTTGAAGCGGGAGGGCCTACTGAGCAGTTCTTC.

This clonotype has at least ten counts. The CDR3 DNA follows: TGTGCCAGTCGGGCCATGGGATACACTGAAGCTTTCTTT. It translates to CASRAMGYTEAFF. The rearrangement uses TRBV12-3 or TRBV12-4 and TRBJ1-1; D ambiguous. V was shortened by 9 bases and J by 3 bases, with 14 bases between the two germline ends. The CDR3 has 13 amino acids.

V and J are TRBV29-1 and TRBJ1-3; 8 nucleotides agree with TRBD1. The CDR3 covers 14 residues. CDR1 and CDR2 from the germline V gene are SQVTM and ANQGSEA. The CDR3 bases are TGCAGTGCTATGGACAGGGTGTCTGGAAACACCATATATTTT. This encodes CSAMDRVSGNTIYF.

Only a few counts were recorded for this clonotype. CDR3 in DNA: TGTGCCAGCACCTTTGGGACAGGGGGAAATACGCAGTATTTT. As protein: CASTFGTGGNTQYF. This sequence joins TRBV28 and TRBJ2-3, with 11 positions matching TRBD1. Trimming cost V 7 bases and J 7 bases; bases outside gene matches: 7. This CDR3 is built from 14 residues. Germline V gene data show CDR1 as MDHEN and CDR2 as SYDVKM.

This clonotype appeared many times. The chain has TRBV29-1 and TRBJ2-2; 8 nucleotides line up with TRBD1. This CDR3 region has 14 residues. Germline CDR1 reads SQVTM; CDR2 reads ANQGSEA. V lost 5 bases to trimming and J lost 2 bases; unmatched junction nucleotides: 4. The CDR3 nucleotides read TGCAGCGTTCACAGGGGGATCAACACCGGGGAGCTGTTTTTT. Residues: CSVHRGINTGELFF.

This clonotype was observed at least ten times. The chain's CDR3 is CASSTTSGSVAEQFF. The CDR3, as DNA: TGTGCCAGCAGCACGACTAGCGGGAGTGTCGCTGAGCAGTTCTTC. The chain uses TRBV28 and TRBJ2-1, with 12 bases matching TRBD2. The CDR3 runs 15 residues. The ends lost 6 bases at V and 9 bases at J; junction bases unmatched: 9. Germline CDR1 reads MDHEN; CDR2 reads SYDVKM.

A few counts support this clonotype. The chain combines TRBV2 with TRBJ1-5, with no clear D. This CDR3 contains 13 residues. In germline, CDR1 is SNHLY, CDR2 FYNNEI. The V gene lost 1 base and the J gene lost 5 bases, with 6 bases spanning the gap. The chain's CDR3 is CASSEGRDQPQHF. In DNA form, the CDR3 reads TGTGCCAGCAGTGAAGGACGGGATCAGCCCCAGCATTTT.

This clonotype was seen only a few times. This chain joins TRBV20-1 and TRBJ2-7; 10 bases match TRBD2. Germline assignment: CDR1 DFQATT and CDR2 SNEGSKA (reference sequence). The CDR3 runs to 15 residues. Trimming at V came to 6 bases and at J to 0 bases, leaving 8 bases not matched to a gene. The CDR3 region has the DNA TGCAGTGCCCTTGGGACTAGCGTTAACTCCTACGAGCAGTACTTC. This encodes CSALGTSVNSYEQYF.

V and J are TRBV29-1 and TRBJ2-7, with 8 nucleotides matching TRBD2. The CDR3 has 12 amino acids. Trimming at V came to 3 bases and at J to 10 bases, leaving 8 bases not matched to a gene. CDR1 SQVTM and CDR2 ANQGSEA come from the germline V gene. The CDR3: CSVDGLAGRQYF. The CDR3 DNA reads TGCAGCGTTGATGGCCTAGCGGGTCGACAGTACTTC.

There are many counts of this clonotype. The chain combines TRBV2 with TRBJ2-3, with 7 positions matching TRBD2. Per germline, CDR1 SNHLY and CDR2 FYNNEI. V dropped 7 bases and J dropped 4; count of bases not matched to a gene: 8. The CDR3 spans 14 residues. CDR3 nucleotides: TGTGCCAGCAACTTCGGGAGGAGATCAGATACGCAGTATTTT. This codes for CASNFGRRSDTQYF.

This rearrangement joins TRBV6-5 to TRBJ2-6; the D is unclear. This CDR3 is 14 amino acids long. Per the germline V gene, CDR1 is MNHEY and CDR2 is SVGAGI. V shed 3 bases and J shed 1 base, with 4 bases lying between them. CDR3 sequence: CASSYISGANVLTF. CDR3 nucleotides: TGTGCCAGCAGTTATATTTCTGGGGCCAACGTCCTGACTTTC.